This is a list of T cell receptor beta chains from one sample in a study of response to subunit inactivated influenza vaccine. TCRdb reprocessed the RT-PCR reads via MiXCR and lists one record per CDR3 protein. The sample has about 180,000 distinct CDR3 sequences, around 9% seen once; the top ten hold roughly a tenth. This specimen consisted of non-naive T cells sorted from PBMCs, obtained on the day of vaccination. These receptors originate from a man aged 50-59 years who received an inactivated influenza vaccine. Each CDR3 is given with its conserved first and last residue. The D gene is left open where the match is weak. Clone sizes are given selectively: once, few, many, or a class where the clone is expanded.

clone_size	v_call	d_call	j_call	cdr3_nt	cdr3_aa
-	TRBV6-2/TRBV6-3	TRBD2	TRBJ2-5	TGTGCCAGCAGGCCGGGACTAGCGGGGGAAGAGACCCAGTACTTC	CASRPGLAGEETQYF
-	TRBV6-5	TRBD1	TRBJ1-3	TGTGCCAGCAGTTACTCGGGGGCCCGCCAGGGGGTTAGAAACACCATATATTTT	CASSYSGARQGVRNTIYF
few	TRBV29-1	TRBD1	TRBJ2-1	TGCAGCGCTGAGGGTGGACAGGCGAACTACAATGAGCAGTTCTTC	CSAEGGQANYNEQFF
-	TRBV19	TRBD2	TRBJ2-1	TGTGCCAGTAGTAGCAGCGGGGGGGCCTCTGAGCAGTTCTTC	CASSSSGGASEQFF
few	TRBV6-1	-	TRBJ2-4	TGTGCCAGCACCCTTGTTTCCAAAAACATTCAGTACTTC	CASTLVSKNIQYF
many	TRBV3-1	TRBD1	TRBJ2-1	TGTGCCAGCAGCCCGACAGGGGGCCATGAGCAGTTCTTC	CASSPTGGHEQFF
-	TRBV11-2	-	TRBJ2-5	TGTGCCAGCAGCTTAGGACGATTACAAGAGACCCAGTACTTC	CASSLGRLQETQYF
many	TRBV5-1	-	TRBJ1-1	TGCGCCAGCAGCAGGTCAGCTCAATACATCATGAACACTGAAGCTTTCTTT	CASSRSAQYIMNTEAFF
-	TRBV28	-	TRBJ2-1	TGTGCCAGCAGTTTATTTTTACAGACGGATGAGCAGTTCTTC	CASSLFLQTDEQFF
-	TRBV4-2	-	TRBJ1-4	TGTGCCAGCAGCCAAGATGGAACGGGACACTTTAATGAAAAACTGTTTTTT	CASSQDGTGHFNEKLFF
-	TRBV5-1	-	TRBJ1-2	TGCGCCAGCAGTCCTCGGGGGCCGGGTGGCTACACCTTC	CASSPRGPGGYTF
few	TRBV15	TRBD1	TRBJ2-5	TGTGCCACCAGCAGGGACAGGGGGAATGGGGAGACCCAGTACTTC	CATSRDRGNGETQYF
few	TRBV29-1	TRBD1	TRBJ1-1	TGCAGCGGCCTGGGGGATCAGGGGGCGGAAGCTTTCTTT	CSGLGDQGAEAFF
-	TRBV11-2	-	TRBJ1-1	TGTGCCAGCAGCACCCAAGCTGGGGGCGCGGTTGGGAACACTGAAGCTTTCTTT	CASSTQAGGAVGNTEAFF
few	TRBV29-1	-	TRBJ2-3	TGCAGCGTTCGCGCACCTAGCACAGATACGCAGTATTTT	CSVRAPSTDTQYF
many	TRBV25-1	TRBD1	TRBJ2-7	TGTGCCAGCCGGGGACAGGCCTCCTACGAGCAGTACTTC	CASRGQASYEQYF
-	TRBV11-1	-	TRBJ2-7	TGTGCCAGCAGCCTAGGGATACTCTCCTACGAGCAGTACTTC	CASSLGILSYEQYF
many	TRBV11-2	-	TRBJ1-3	TGTGCCAGCAGCTTGGGCAGGGTCGACTCTGGAAACACCATATATTTT	CASSLGRVDSGNTIYF
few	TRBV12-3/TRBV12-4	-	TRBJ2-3	TGTGCCAGCACCCGTAGATCTAGCACAGATACGCAGTATTTT	CASTRRSSTDTQYF
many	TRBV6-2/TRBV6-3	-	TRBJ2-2	TGTGCCAGCAGTCGGCGAACAGAGTCGAACACCGGGGAGCTGTTTTTT	CASSRRTESNTGELFF
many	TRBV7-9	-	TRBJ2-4	TGTGCCAGCAGCTTGCAGACAGAAGCCAAAAACATTCAGTACTTC	CASSLQTEAKNIQYF